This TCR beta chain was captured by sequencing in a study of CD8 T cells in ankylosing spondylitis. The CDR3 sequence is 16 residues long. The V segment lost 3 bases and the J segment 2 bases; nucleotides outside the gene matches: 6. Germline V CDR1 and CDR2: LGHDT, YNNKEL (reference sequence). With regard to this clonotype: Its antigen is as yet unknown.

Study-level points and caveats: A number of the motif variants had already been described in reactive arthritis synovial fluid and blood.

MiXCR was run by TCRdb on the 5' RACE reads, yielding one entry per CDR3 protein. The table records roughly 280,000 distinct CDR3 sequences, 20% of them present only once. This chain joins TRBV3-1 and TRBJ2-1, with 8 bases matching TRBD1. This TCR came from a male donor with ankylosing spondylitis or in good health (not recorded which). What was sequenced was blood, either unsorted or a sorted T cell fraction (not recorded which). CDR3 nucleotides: TGTGCCAGCAGCCACCTGACAGGGGCGACCTACAATGAGCAGTTCTTC. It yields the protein CASSHLTGATYNEQFF.